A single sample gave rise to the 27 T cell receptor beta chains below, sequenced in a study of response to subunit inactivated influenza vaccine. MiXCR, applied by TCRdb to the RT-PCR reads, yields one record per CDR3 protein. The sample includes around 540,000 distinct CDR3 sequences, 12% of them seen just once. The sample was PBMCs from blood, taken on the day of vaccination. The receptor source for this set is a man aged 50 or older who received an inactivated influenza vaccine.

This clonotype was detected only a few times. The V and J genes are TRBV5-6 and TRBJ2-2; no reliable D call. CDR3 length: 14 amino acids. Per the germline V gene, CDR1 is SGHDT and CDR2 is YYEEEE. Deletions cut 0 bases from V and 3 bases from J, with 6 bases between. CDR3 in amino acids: CASSLVVYTGELFF. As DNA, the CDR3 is TGTGCCAGCAGCTTGGTGGTTTACACCGGGGAGCTGTTTTTT. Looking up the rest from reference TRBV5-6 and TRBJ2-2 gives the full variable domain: DAGVTQSPTHLIKTRGQQVTLRCSPKSGHDTVSWYQQALGQGPQFIFQYYEEEERQRGNFPDRFSGHQFPNYSSELNVNALLLGDSALYLCASSLVVYTGELFFGEGSRLTVL.

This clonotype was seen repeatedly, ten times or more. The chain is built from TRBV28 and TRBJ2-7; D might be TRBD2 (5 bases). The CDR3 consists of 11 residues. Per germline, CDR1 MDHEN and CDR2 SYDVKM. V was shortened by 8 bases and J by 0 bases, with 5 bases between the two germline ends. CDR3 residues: CASRDSYEQYF. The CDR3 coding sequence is TGTGCCAGCCGGGACTCCTACGAGCAGTACTTC.

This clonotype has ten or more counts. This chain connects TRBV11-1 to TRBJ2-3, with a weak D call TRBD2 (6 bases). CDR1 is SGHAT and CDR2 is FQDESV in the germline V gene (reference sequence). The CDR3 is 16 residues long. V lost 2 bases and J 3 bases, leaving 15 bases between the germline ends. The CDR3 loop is CASSLFGGGATDTQYF. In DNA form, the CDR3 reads TGTGCCAGCAGCTTATTTGGGGGAGGTGCAACAGATACGCAGTATTTT.

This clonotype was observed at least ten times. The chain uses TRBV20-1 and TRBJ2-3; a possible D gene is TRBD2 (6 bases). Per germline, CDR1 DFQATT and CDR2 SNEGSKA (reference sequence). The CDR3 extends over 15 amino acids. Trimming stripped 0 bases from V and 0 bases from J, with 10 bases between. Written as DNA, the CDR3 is TGCAGTGCTAGAGATAGCGGCACTAGCACAGATACGCAGTATTTT. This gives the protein CSARDSGTSTDTQYF.

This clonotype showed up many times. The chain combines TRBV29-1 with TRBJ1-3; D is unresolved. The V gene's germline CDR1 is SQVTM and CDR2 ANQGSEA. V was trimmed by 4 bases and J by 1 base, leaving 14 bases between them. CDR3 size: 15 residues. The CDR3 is CSVGGMGGSGNTIYF. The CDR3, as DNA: TGCAGCGTTGGTGGAATGGGAGGTTCTGGAAACACCATATATTTT.

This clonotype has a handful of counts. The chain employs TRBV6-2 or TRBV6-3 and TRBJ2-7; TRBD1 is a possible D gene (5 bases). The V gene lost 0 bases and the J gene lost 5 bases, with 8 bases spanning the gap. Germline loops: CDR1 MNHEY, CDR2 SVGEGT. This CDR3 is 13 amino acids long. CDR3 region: CASSYSGVDEQYF. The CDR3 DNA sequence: TGTGCCAGCAGTTACTCAGGGGTTGACGAGCAGTACTTC.

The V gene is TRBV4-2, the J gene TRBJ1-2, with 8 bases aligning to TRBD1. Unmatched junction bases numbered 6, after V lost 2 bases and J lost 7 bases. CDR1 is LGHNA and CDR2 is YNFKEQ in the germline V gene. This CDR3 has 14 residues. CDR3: CASSQTDRGGGYTF. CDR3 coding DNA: TGTGCCAGCAGCCAAACCGACAGGGGTGGTGGCTACACCTTC.

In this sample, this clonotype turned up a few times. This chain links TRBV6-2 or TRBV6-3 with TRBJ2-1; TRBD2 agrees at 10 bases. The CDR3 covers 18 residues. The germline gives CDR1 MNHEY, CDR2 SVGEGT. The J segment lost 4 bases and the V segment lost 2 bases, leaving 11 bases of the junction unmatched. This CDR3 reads CASSYGVPSGRTYNEQFF. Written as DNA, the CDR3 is TGTGCCAGCAGTTACGGGGTCCCTAGCGGGAGAACTTACAATGAGCAGTTCTTC.

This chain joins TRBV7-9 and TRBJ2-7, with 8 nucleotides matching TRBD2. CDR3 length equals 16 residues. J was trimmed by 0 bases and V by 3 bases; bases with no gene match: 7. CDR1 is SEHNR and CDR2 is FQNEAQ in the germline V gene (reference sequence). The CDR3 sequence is CASSFIAGPFSYEQYF. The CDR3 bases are TGTGCCAGCAGCTTCATAGCGGGACCTTTCTCCTACGAGCAGTACTTC. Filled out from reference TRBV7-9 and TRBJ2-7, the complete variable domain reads DTGVSQNPRHKITKRGQNVTFRCDPISEHNRLYWYRQTLGQGPEFLTYFQNEAQLEKSRLLSDRFSAERPKGSFSTLEIQRTEQGDSAMYLCASSFIAGPFSYEQYFGPGTRLTVT.

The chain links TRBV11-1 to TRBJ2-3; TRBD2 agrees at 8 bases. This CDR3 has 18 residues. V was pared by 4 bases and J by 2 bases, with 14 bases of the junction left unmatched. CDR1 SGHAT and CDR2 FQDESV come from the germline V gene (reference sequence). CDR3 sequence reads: CASSSATGGGRYTDTQYF. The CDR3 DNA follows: TGTGCCAGCAGCTCTGCTACGGGCGGGGGGCGATACACAGATACGCAGTATTTT.

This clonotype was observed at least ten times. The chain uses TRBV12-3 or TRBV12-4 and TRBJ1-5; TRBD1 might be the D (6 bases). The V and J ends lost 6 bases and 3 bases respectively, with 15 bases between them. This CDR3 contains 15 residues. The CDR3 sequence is CASRAGAGLNQPQHF. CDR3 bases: TGTGCCAGCAGGGCGGGGGCAGGTCTCAATCAGCCCCAGCATTTT.

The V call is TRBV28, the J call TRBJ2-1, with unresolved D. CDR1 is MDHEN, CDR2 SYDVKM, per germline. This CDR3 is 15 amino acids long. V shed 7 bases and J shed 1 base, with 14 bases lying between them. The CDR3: CASTLTGPSYNEQFF. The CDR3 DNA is TGTGCCAGCACCCTGACCGGGCCTTCCTACAATGAGCAGTTCTTC.

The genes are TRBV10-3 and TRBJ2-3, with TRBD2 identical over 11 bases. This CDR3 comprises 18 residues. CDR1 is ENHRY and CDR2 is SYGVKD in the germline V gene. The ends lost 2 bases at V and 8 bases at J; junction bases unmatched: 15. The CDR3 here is CAISEDFETSGVYATQYF. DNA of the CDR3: TGTGCCATCAGTGAGGACTTCGAGACTAGCGGGGTTTATGCTACGCAGTATTTT.

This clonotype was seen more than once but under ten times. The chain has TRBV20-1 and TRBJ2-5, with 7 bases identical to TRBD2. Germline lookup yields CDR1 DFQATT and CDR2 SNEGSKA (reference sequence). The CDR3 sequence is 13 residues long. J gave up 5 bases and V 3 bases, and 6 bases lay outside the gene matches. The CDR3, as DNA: TGCAGTGCTAGCGGGGGGATGGTTGAGACCCAGTACTTC. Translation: CSASGGMVETQYF.

CDR3 residues: CSVDLHSLKTDTQYF. CDR3 DNA sequence: TGCAGCGTTGATCTACACAGCCTTAAAACAGATACGCAGTATTTT. The V call is TRBV29-1, the J call TRBJ2-3; D remains unclear. Germline V gives CDR1 SQVTM, CDR2 ANQGSEA. The CDR3 extends over 15 amino acids. Trimming left V 3 bases short and J 3 bases short, with 16 bases between.

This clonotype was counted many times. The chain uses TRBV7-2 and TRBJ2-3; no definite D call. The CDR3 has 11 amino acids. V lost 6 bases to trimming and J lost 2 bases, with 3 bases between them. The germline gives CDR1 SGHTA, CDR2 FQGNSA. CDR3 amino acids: CASRLTDTQYF. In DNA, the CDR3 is TGTGCCAGCAGGCTCACAGATACGCAGTATTTT.

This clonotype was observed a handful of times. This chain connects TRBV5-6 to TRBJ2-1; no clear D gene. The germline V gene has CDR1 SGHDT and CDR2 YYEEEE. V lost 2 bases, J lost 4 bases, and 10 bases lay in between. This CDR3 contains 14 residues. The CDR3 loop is CASSFQQTYNEQFF. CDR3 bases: TGTGCCAGCAGCTTTCAACAGACATACAATGAGCAGTTCTTC.

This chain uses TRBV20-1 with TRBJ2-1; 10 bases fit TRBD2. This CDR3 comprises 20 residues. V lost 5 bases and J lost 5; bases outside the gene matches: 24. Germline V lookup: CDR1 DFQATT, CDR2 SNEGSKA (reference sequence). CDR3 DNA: TGCAGTGCTGAGACCCCTCTTCTAGCGGGGGCGAAAAGGAGGCACAATGAGCAGTTCTTC. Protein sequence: CSAETPLLAGAKRRHNEQFF.

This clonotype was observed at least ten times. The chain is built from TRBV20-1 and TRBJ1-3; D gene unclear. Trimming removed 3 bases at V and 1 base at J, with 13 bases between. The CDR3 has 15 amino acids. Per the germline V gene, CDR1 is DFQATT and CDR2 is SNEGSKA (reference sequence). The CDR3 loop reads CSARGRVGSGNTIYF. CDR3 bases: TGCAGTGCTAGGGGCCGGGTAGGGTCTGGAAACACCATATATTTT.

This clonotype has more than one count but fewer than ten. CDR3: CASSFLPGLAGGKGYNEQFF. CDR3 DNA sequence: TGCGCCAGCAGCTTTTTACCGGGACTAGCGGGAGGAAAAGGCTACAATGAGCAGTTCTTC. The chain couples TRBV5-1 to TRBJ2-1, with TRBD2 matching 15 bases. V trimming: 2 bases; J trimming: 3 bases; junction bases outside the gene matches: 12. CDR1 and CDR2 from the germline V gene are SGHRS and YFSETQ. The CDR3 is made up of 20 amino acids.

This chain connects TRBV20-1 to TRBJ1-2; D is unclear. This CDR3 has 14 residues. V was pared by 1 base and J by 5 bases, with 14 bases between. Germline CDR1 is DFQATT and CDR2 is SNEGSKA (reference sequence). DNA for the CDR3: TGCAGTGCTAGAGGACGACTTGGGCGTTATGGCTACACCTTC. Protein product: CSARGRLGRYGYTF.

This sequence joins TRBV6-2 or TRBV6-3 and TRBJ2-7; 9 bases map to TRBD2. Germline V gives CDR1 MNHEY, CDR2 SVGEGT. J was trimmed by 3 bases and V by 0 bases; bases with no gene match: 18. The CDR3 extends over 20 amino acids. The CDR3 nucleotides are TGTGCCAGCAGTTACTCGTTTTCCGGGTCGGTTAGCGGGAGCTACTACGAGCAGTACTTC. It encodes CASSYSFSGSVSGSYYEQYF.

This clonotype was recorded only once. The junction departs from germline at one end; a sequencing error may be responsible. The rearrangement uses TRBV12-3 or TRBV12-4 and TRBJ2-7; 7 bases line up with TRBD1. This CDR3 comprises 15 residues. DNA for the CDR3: TGTGCCAGCAGGTTAGGAGGAACAGGGGTTTACGAGCAGTACTTC. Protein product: CASRLGGTGVYEQYF.

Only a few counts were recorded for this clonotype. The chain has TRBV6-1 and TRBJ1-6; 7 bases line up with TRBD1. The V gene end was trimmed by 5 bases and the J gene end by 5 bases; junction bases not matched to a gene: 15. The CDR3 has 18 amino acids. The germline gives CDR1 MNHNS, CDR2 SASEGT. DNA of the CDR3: TGTGCCAGCAGTCCGCAAGGAGGGGGCGGGTTAAATAATTCACCCCTCCACTTT. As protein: CASSPQGGGGLNNSPLHF.

In DNA, the CDR3 is TGTGCCAGCAGCTTTTCGCCGCTTGAGCAAGAGACCCAGTACTTC. This translates into CASSFSPLEQETQYF. V usage is TRBV5-5 and J usage is TRBJ2-5; D remains unclear. Trimming removed 2 bases at V and 2 bases at J, with 13 bases between. Germline V gives CDR1 SGHKS, CDR2 YYEKEE (reference sequence). This CDR3 has 15 amino acids.

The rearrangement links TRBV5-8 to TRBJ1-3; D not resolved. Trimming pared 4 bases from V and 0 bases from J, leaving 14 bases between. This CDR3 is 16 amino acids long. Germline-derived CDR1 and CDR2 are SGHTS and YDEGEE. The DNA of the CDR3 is TGTGCCAGCAGCCCATCGGGGTTCCCCTCTGGAAACACCATATATTTT. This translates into CASSPSGFPSGNTIYF.

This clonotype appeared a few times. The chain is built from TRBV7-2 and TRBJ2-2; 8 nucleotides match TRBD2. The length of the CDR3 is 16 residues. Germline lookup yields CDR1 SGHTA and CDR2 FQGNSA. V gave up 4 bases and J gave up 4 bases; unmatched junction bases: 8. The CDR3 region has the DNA TGTGCCAGCAGCTGGGGTAGCGGGACCCGCACCGGGGAGCTGTTTTTT. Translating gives CASSWGSGTRTGELFF. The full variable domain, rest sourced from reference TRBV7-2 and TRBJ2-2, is GAGVSQSPSNKVTEKGKDVELRCDPISGHTALYWYRQSLGQGLEFLIYFQGNSAPDKSGLPSDRFSAERTGGSVSTLTIQRTQQEDSAVYLCASSWGSGTRTGELFFGEGSRLTVL.